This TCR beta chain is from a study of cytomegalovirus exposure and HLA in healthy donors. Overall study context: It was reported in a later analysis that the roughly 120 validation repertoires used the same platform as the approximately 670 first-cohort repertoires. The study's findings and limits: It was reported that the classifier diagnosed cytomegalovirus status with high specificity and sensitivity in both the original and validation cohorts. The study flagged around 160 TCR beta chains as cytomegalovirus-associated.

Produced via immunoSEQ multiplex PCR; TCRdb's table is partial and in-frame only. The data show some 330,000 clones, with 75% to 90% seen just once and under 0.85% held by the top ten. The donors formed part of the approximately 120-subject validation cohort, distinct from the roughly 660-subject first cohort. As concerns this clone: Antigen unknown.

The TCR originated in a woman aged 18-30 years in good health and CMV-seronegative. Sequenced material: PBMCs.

The CDR3 here is CASSVAGLAGGETQYF. CDR3 nucleotides: TGTGCCAGCAGCGTAGCTGGGCTAGCGGGAGGAGAGACCCAGTACTTC. This chain joins TRBV9 and TRBJ2-5; TRBD2 matches 11 bases. With V trimmed by 0 bases and J by 4 bases, 5 bases remained unmatched. This CDR3 contains 16 residues. The germline V gene has CDR1 SGDLS and CDR2 YYNGEE.